The 4 T cell receptor beta chains in this list originate from one sample, sequenced in a study of blood T cells in healthy people across ages. A second PCR of 7 to 11 cycles used a sample-barcoded 5' primer and a J-beta primer mix. TCRdb fed the 5' RACE reads into MiXCR, producing one record per CDR3 protein. The sample lists hundreds of thousands of distinct CDR3 sequences; under 25% were seen once. The sample was blood. Receptor source: an older man in good health.

V is TRBV5-6 and J is TRBJ1-2, with 10 positions matching TRBD1. The J segment lost 3 bases and the V segment lost 4 bases, leaving 9 bases of the junction unmatched. Germline CDR1 and CDR2: SGHDT and YYEEEE. The CDR3 runs to 16 residues. The CDR3 region is CASSPPGTGVYYGYTF. DNA for the CDR3: TGTGCCAGCAGCCCGCCCGGGACAGGGGTATACTATGGCTACACCTTC.

This clonotype was counted a few times. This chain joins TRBV4-2 and TRBJ2-2; D is possibly TRBD2 (6 bases). CDR3 size: 16 residues. Germline V gives CDR1 LGHNA, CDR2 YNFKEQ. V lost 0 bases and J lost 0, with 8 bases in between. CDR3 in DNA: TGTGCCAGCAGCCAAGATAGGGACTCGAACACCGGGGAGCTGTTTTTT. This translates into CASSQDRDSNTGELFF.

The chain couples TRBV7-2 to TRBJ2-1, with D perhaps matching TRBD2 (7 bases). V was shortened by 0 bases and J by 9 bases, with 15 bases between the two germline ends. This CDR3 has 15 residues. CDR1 and CDR2 (germline): SGHTA, FQGNSA. CDR3 region: CASSLAGAGEGEQFF. CDR3 sequence (DNA): TGTGCCAGCAGCTTAGCGGGGGCAGGGGAGGGTGAGCAGTTCTTC.

The chain joins TRBV7-3 to TRBJ1-1, with a possible D match to TRBD1 (5 bases). The ends were cut back, 8 bases at V and 4 bases at J, with 14 bases in the middle. CDR3 size: 13 residues. CDR1 and CDR2 (germline): SGHTA, FQGTGA. The CDR3 DNA reads as TGTGCCAGCGCCAAGGGTCAGGGCACTGAAGCTTTCTTT. Encoded protein: CASAKGQGTEAFF.